The 10 T cell receptor beta chains given below trace back to one sample, sequenced in a study of cytomegalovirus exposure and HLA in healthy donors. PCR amplification relied on 60 Vbeta primers (plus 13 Jbeta primers). This table comes from immunoSEQ multiplex PCR, and its TCRdb copy is limited to in-frame clones, with some not included. The sample has about 150,000 clones, about three quarters seen once. The sequenced sample was PBMCs. These receptors originate from a woman aged 40 to 50 in good health and CMV-seropositive.

This sequence joins TRBV4-1 and TRBJ2-1; TRBD2 aligns across 12 bases. Germline CDR1 is MGHRA and CDR2 is YSYEKL. CDR3 length: 19 residues. V dropped 5 bases and J dropped 5; count of bases not matched to a gene: 16. CDR3 DNA: TGCGCCAGCAGCTCGACTAGCGGGGGCACTTACGGTCTCGACAATGAGCAGTTCTTC. Its translation is CASSSTSGGTYGLDNEQFF.

This clone was counted between two and nine times. The chain links TRBV5-4 to TRBJ1-1; D is possibly TRBD1 (6 bases). V dropped 4 bases and J dropped 1 base, with 17 bases sitting between them. Per the germline V gene, CDR1 is SGHNT and CDR2 is YYREEE (reference sequence). This CDR3 spans 16 amino acids. The CDR3 loop reads CASSPDSGGWNTEAFF. The CDR3 DNA follows: TGTGCCAGCAGCCCGGACAGCGGGGGATGGAACACTGAAGCTTTCTTT.

In this sample, this clone turned up a few times. The rearrangement uses TRBV5-6 and TRBJ2-3; D is ambiguous. The CDR3 length is 13 residues. V was clipped by 0 bases and J by 1 base, with 3 bases between them. The V gene's germline CDR1 is SGHDT and CDR2 YYEEEE. CDR3 sequence reads: CASSLAGTDTQYF. The CDR3 DNA reads as TGTGCCAGCAGCTTGGCCGGCACAGATACGCAGTATTTT.

CDR3 sequence: CASSQDPQVTYNEQFF. The CDR3 DNA is TGTGCCAGCAGCCAAGATCCACAGGTGACCTACAATGAGCAGTTCTTC. J is TRBJ2-1 and V is TRBV4-2, with D possibly being TRBD1 (5 bases). The CDR3 is 16 residues long. V was pared by 0 bases and J by 2 bases, with 11 bases between. Looked up from germline, CDR1 is LGHNA and CDR2 is YNFKEQ.

This clone was detected only a few times. The chain combines TRBV28 with TRBJ2-7; TRBD2 might be the D (6 bases). The CDR3 has 15 residues. Per germline, CDR1 MDHEN and CDR2 SYDVKM. V lost 6 bases to trimming and J lost 2 bases, with 17 bases between them. The CDR3 region is CASSPWGLNTYEQYF. CDR3 DNA: TGTGCCAGCAGCCCCTGGGGACTCAATACCTACGAGCAGTACTTC.

V gene TRBV2 combines with J gene TRBJ2-2; maybe TRBD2 (6 bases). The V end lost 10 bases, the J end lost 1 base, and 13 bases lay between the germline ends. CDR1 is SNHLY and CDR2 is FYNNEI in the germline V gene. This CDR3 has 14 residues. CDR3 sequence (DNA): TGTGCCACCCCAGGGAGGTTGAACACCGGGGAGCTGTTTTTT. It translates to CATPGRLNTGELFF.

The chain uses TRBV5-6 and TRBJ2-5, with D possibly TRBD1 on 5 matching bases. Per the germline V gene, CDR1 is SGHDT and CDR2 is YYEEEE. This CDR3 has 16 amino acids. The V end lost 0 bases, the J end lost 0 bases, and 12 bases lay between the germline ends. This CDR3 is CASSLVGVRDQETQYF. The CDR3 DNA reads TGTGCCAGCAGCTTGGTAGGGGTTCGGGACCAAGAGACCCAGTACTTC.

This chain uses TRBV5-1 with TRBJ1-2, with D possibly matching TRBD1 (6 bases). V was clipped by 4 bases and J by 4 bases, with 11 bases between them. Per germline, CDR1 SGHRS and CDR2 YFSETQ. CDR3 length: 13 amino acids. CDR3 in DNA: TGCGCCAGCAGCCCACAGGGTGGCTATGGCTACACCTTC. Its translation: CASSPQGGYGYTF.

The genes are TRBV19 and TRBJ1-1; perhaps TRBD1 as D (6 bases). The CDR3 has 12 amino acids. Trimming shortened V by 7 bases and J by 5 bases, and 11 bases separated the two germline ends. CDR1 is LNHDA, CDR2 SQIVND, per germline (reference sequence). The CDR3 nucleotides are TGTGCCAGTATTTATCAGGGGACTGAAGCTTTCTTT. Encoded protein: CASIYQGTEAFF.

A single count supports this clone. Written as DNA, the CDR3 is TGTGCCAGCAGCCTCCCGGGGGAGCACGAGCAGTACTTC. Translation gives CASSLPGEHEQYF. The chain joins TRBV14 to TRBJ2-7; the D gene is possibly TRBD2 (6 bases). Trimming removed 4 bases at V and 5 bases at J, with 12 bases between. The CDR3 covers 13 residues. CDR1 is SGHDN and CDR2 is FVKESK in the germline V gene. Variable domain in full (rest from reference TRBV14 and TRBJ2-7): EAGVTQFPSHSVIEKGQTVTLRCDPISGHDNLYWYRRVMGKEIKFLLHFVKESKQDESGMPNNRFLAERTGGTYSTLKVQPAELEDSGVYFCASSLPGEHEQYFGPGTRLTVT.